This TCR beta chain was observed in a study of T cell responses to AZD1222 COVID-19 vaccine. Findings and limits, study-wide: Repertoires were obtained only post-peak T cell response. CD4 TCRs covered the whole spike, strongest at regions 160-218 and 743-854. Donors skewed white British and female; clonal diversity was possibly underestimated. Receipt of two AZD1222 doses was followed by a rise in Spike-specific TCR breadth and depth.

Notes on this clone: Antigen unknown.

Here immunoSEQ multiplex PCR was the method, and the copy in TCRdb shows in-frame clones only, minus some. The sample yields tens of thousands of clones, roughly nine tenths seen once. J gave up 3 bases and V 7 bases, and 3 bases lay outside the gene matches. The V gene's germline CDR1 is MNHEY and CDR2 SMNVEV (reference sequence). The CDR3 extends over 13 amino acids. This chain uses TRBV27 with TRBJ2-3, with 8 bases identical to TRBD2. This specimen was peripheral blood, taken 28 days after the second AZD1222 dose. The origin of this receptor is an adult who received the AZD1222 COVID-19 vaccine. DNA for the CDR3: TGTGCCAGCAAGCCGGGGGGGACAGATACGCAGTATTTT. It is translated as CASKPGGTDTQYF.